A single sample is the source of the 14 T cell receptor beta chains below, sequenced in a study of T-cell memory formation after mild COVID-19. TCRdb fed the 5' RACE reads into MiXCR, producing one record per CDR3 protein. The sample consists of some 130,000 distinct CDR3 sequences, roughly 15% of them appearing once. Sequences were obtained from PBMCs or a T cell subset sorted from them (not recorded which). Every receptor here comes from an adult woman who had mild COVID-19 (a few samples of this study predate the infection). Cell type and time point are not known.

This clonotype has a handful of counts. The chain couples TRBV6-6 to TRBJ1-4; possible D gene TRBD1, 5 bases. CDR1 is MNHNY, CDR2 SVGAGI, per germline (reference sequence). The CDR3 has 14 amino acids. Trimming removed 4 bases from V and 8 bases from J, with 14 bases in between. This CDR3 reads CASSLKDKGEKLFF. The CDR3 DNA follows: TGTGCCAGCAGTTTGAAGGACAAAGGGGAAAAACTGTTTTTT.

This clonotype was seen more than once but under ten times. This chain joins TRBV7-9 and TRBJ1-2; D is unresolved. There are 13 residues in the CDR3. Germline assignment: CDR1 SEHNR and CDR2 FQNEAQ (reference sequence). V was shortened by 4 bases and J by 2 bases, with 8 bases between the two germline ends. The CDR3 DNA sequence: TGTGCCAGCAGCTCCGGGAGGAACTATGGCTACACCTTC. It is translated as CASSSGRNYGYTF.

This clonotype has more than one count but fewer than ten. The CDR3: CASSVTRGGYTF. Written as DNA, the CDR3 is TGTGCCAGCAGCGTAACAAGGGGTGGCTACACCTTC. V and J are TRBV9 and TRBJ1-2; a possible D gene is TRBD1 (5 bases). The CDR3 totals 12 residues. In germline, CDR1 is SGDLS, CDR2 YYNGEE. The V and J ends lost 1 base and 7 bases respectively, with 8 bases between them.

This chain uses TRBV21-1 with TRBJ1-3. TRBV21-1 is a recognized pseudogene. The CDR3 runs to 13 residues. CDR3 region: CANPADSGNTIYF. The DNA for the CDR3 is TGTGCCAACCCCGCGGACTCTGGAAACACCATATATTTT.

The chain employs TRBV5-1 and TRBJ2-2, with 10 bases identical to TRBD2. J lost 7 bases, V lost 2 bases, and 8 bases had no gene match. The CDR3 length is 16 residues. Germline V lookup: CDR1 SGHRS, CDR2 YFSETQ. The CDR3 reads CASSLIAGGANGELFF. The CDR3, as DNA: TGCGCCAGCAGCTTAATAGCGGGAGGTGCAAACGGGGAGCTGTTTTTT.

In its sample, this clonotype was seen a few times. The chain joins TRBV5-1 to TRBJ1-4; 7 positions match TRBD1. The CDR3 is made up of 18 amino acids. CDR1 is SGHRS and CDR2 is YFSETQ in the germline V gene. The ends lost 1 base at V and 0 bases at J; junction bases unmatched: 9. The CDR3 DNA follows: TGCGCCAGCAGCTTGCTAGGACAGGCTTCTGCAACTAATGAAAAACTGTTTTTT. This codes for CASSLLGQASATNEKLFF.

This clonotype was seen a few times. The V and J genes are TRBV19 and TRBJ2-4, with D possibly being TRBD2 (5 bases). V was cut by 3 bases and J by 1 base, with 16 bases left in between. Germline loops: CDR1 LNHDA, CDR2 SQIVND (reference sequence). CDR3 length: 17 residues. This CDR3 reads CASSILAGSGAKNIQYF. In nucleotides, the CDR3 is TGTGCCAGTAGTATCTTGGCGGGCAGTGGGGCCAAAAACATTCAGTACTTC.

The rearrangement joins TRBV7-6 to TRBJ2-5; 7 bases line up with TRBD1. This CDR3 contains 13 residues. After removal of 4 bases from V and 3 bases from J, the junction contained 2 bases not matched to a gene. CDR1 and CDR2 from the germline V gene are SGHVS and FNYEAQ. The CDR3 DNA reads as TGTGCCAGCAGCTCCGACAGGGAAGAGACCCAGTACTTC. Its protein product is CASSSDREETQYF. The complete variable domain, with remaining parts taken from reference TRBV7-6 and TRBJ2-5, reads GAGVSQSPRYKVTKRGQDVALRCDPISGHVSLYWYRQALGQGPEFLTYFNYEAQQDKSGLPNDRFSAERPEGSISTLTIQRTEQRDSAMYRCASSSDREETQYFGPGTRLLVL.

This clonotype came up a few times. V usage is TRBV3-1 and J usage is TRBJ1-5; 10 bases are shared with TRBD1. From germline, CDR1 is LGHDT and CDR2 YNNKEL (reference sequence). The CDR3 is 14 amino acids. The V segment lost 8 bases and the J segment 11 bases; nucleotides outside the gene matches: 12. The CDR3 sequence is CASSPGQGFLAQHF. DNA for the CDR3: TGTGCCAGCTCCCCGGGACAGGGGTTTTTGGCCCAGCATTTT.

This clonotype has more than one count but fewer than ten. The chain recombines TRBV29-1 with TRBJ2-5; TRBD1 agrees at 7 bases. CDR1 SQVTM and CDR2 ANQGSEA come from the germline V gene. The CDR3 is 13 amino acids. V was clipped by 4 bases and J by 5 bases; unmatched bases: 7. CDR3: CSVADRAMETQYF. CDR3 nucleotide sequence: TGCAGCGTTGCCGACAGGGCAATGGAGACCCAGTACTTC.

This clonotype came up a few times. V is TRBV3-1 and J is TRBJ2-7; D might be TRBD2 (5 bases). The CDR3 contains 14 residues. V shed 4 bases and J shed 0 bases, with 10 bases lying between them. Germline loops: CDR1 LGHDT, CDR2 YNNKEL (reference sequence). The CDR3 DNA is TGTGCCAGCAGCCGAATAGCGCACTCCTACGAGCAGTACTTC. Translation: CASSRIAHSYEQYF.

CDR3: CASVTGEQETQYF. CDR3 coding DNA: TGTGCCAGCGTTACAGGGGAACAAGAGACCCAGTACTTC. The rearrangement links TRBV25-1 to TRBJ2-5; 7 nucleotides align to TRBD1. Germline V gene lookup returns CDR1 MGHDK and CDR2 SYGVNS. With 8 bases clipped from V and 2 bases from J, the junction kept 5 bases outside the gene matches. This CDR3 has 13 amino acids.

The rearrangement uses TRBV6-5 and TRBJ2-2; D gene unclear. Germline loops: CDR1 MNHEY, CDR2 SVGAGI. The CDR3 loop spans 14 amino acids. V was cut by 7 bases and J by 2 bases, with 11 bases left in between. The CDR3 is CASKVRRNTGELFF. For the CDR3, the DNA is TGTGCCAGCAAAGTACGGAGAAACACCGGGGAGCTGTTTTTT.

The chain links TRBV15 to TRBJ1-2, with D maybe TRBD1 (5 bases). Germline values: CDR1 LNHNV, CDR2 YYDKDF (reference sequence). The CDR3 sequence is 13 residues long. Deletions cut 4 bases from V and 1 base from J, with 7 bases between. CDR3 nucleotide sequence: TGTGCCACCAGCAAGCAGGGTAACTATGGCTACACCTTC. Translating gives CATSKQGNYGYTF. The entire variable domain, with the rest obtained from reference TRBV15 and TRBJ1-2, is as follows: DAMVIQNPRYQVTQFGKPVTLSCSQTLNHNVMYWYQQKSSQAPKLLFHYYDKDFNNEADTPDNFQSRRPNTSFCFLDIRSPGLGDTAMYLCATSKQGNYGYTFGSGTRLTVV.